Reported below is one T cell receptor (beta chain). Its antigen is still unknown. The record originates from a study of cytomegalovirus exposure and HLA in healthy donors. The table came from immunoSEQ multiplex PCR; TCRdb's copy has only in-frame clones and leaves some out. Of roughly 200,000 clones in the sample, 81% were seen once. Study-wide points: Most TCR sequences were seen very rarely across donors, but some public TCRs occurred in many. Confirmation was obtained in vitro that a few CMV-associated chains are specific for CMV antigens.

The sequencing sample was made of PBMCs. The receptor was derived from a woman aged 25 to 45 in good health and CMV-seronegative.

The CDR3 nucleotides read TGTGCCAGCATGACAGCCCCTGGCCTTGAAGCTTTCTTT. As protein: CASMTAPGLEAFF. This chain uses TRBV25-1 with TRBJ1-1, with a tentative D call TRBD1 (5 bases). The germline V gene has CDR1 MGHDK and CDR2 SYGVNS. There are 13 residues in the CDR3. The ends were cut back, 7 bases at V and 7 bases at J, with 16 bases in the middle.